A selection of T cell receptor beta chains follows, all from one sample in a study of CD8 T cells in Susac syndrome. TCRdb re-derived calls from the immunoSEQ multiplex PCR reads in MiXCR, one entry per CDR3 protein. Of roughly 200,000 distinct CDR3 sequences in the sample, around 95% are singletons; the top ten hold around 0.09%. The source material was CD4+ T cells from PBMCs. Receptors originate from a human donor with multiple sclerosis. Each CDR3 is given with its conserved first and last residue. A D gene is named only where the DNA matches it firmly.

d_gene	v_gene	j_gene	CDR3aa
-	TRBV30	TRBJ1-6	CAWSVGLPPLHF
-	TRBV2	TRBJ2-1	CASIFDAAIPEQFF
-	TRBV20-1	TRBJ2-1	CSARDIRNEQFF
-	TRBV13	TRBJ1-2	CASSVRGSGYTF
-	TRBV4-2	TRBJ2-3	CASSQGTPAHTDTQYF
-	TRBV29-1	TRBJ1-2	CSVERNPKPGGLYYGYTF
-	TRBV18	TRBJ1-3	CASSPGGGPGNTIYF
-	TRBV12-3/TRBV12-4	TRBJ1-1	CASSFLGRGTEAFF
TRBD1	TRBV6-1	TRBJ2-1	CASSAHGQVRSYNEQFF
TRBD2	TRBV3-1	TRBJ2-4	CASSQDPQLAGGRDIQYF
-	TRBV6-6	TRBJ1-5	CASSYDGRWNQPQHF
-	TRBV3-1	TRBJ2-3	CASSQELDTQYF
TRBD1	TRBV11-3	TRBJ2-1	CASSPGQGSGVNEQFF
-	TRBV5-1	TRBJ2-7	CASSLDGGREQYF
TRBD1	TRBV2	TRBJ1-1	CASSVRQGSTEAFF
TRBD1	TRBV7-2	TRBJ2-1	CASSTTGGHNEQFF
-	TRBV28	TRBJ2-4	CASSTLYATLLAKNIQYF
TRBD1	TRBV30	TRBJ2-5	CAWSVHRGIGGETQYF
-	TRBV29-1	TRBJ1-3	CSVSSRDTIYF
-	TRBV5-6	TRBJ1-6	CASSWRFSDSPLHF
-	TRBV28	TRBJ2-3	CASSADTDTQYF
-	TRBV6-1	TRBJ1-1	CASSRRELGEAFF
-	TRBV29-1	TRBJ2-1	CSVEDPVRTYNEQFF
-	TRBV28	TRBJ1-4	CASMDTNEKLFF
TRBD2	TRBV7-8	TRBJ2-5	CASSLVVGPSGGQETQYF
-	TRBV5-4	TRBJ1-6	CASRRRGGTSYNSPLHF
-	TRBV27	TRBJ2-7	CASSSSSLGSYEQYF
TRBD1	TRBV24-1	TRBJ1-5	CATSEWTGAGNQPQHF
-	TRBV7-9	TRBJ1-4	CASSLGGGATNEKLFF
-	TRBV5-1	TRBJ2-5	CASSSVPGHQETQYF
-	TRBV20-1	TRBJ2-1	CSASPAYNEQFF
-	TRBV7-8	TRBJ2-7	CASSRQGTSFDEQYF
TRBD1	TRBV6-6	TRBJ1-2	CASSYSGQGYGYTF
TRBD1	TRBV30	TRBJ1-2	CAWSIGQVTREYGYTF
-	TRBV19	TRBJ2-2	CASRNMGHLNTGELFF